A selection of T cell receptor beta chains follows, all from one sample in a study of PD-1 blockade in classical Hodgkin lymphoma. Libraries were prepared by immunoSEQ multiplex PCR; TCRdb keeps only in-frame clonotypes and omits some of them. Of around 17,000 clones listed, 65% to 80% were seen once; the top ten hold 1.5% to 2%. Specimen: CD4+ T cells from blood, collected before the fourth cycle of nivolumab. The receptors derive from a human donor with classical Hodgkin lymphoma. Each CDR3 is given with its conserved first and last residue. Each record gives: D gene, CDR3 length, J gene, V gene, clone size, CDR3 DNA, CDR3 protein. The D gene is left open where the match is weak. Expanded clones are given a class, and other clones once, few, many or no size at all.

TRBD1,14,TRBJ1-1,TRBV2,few,TGTGCCAGCAGAACGGACAGGGAAGGGTCTGAAGCTTTCTTT,CASRTDREGSEAFF
NA,16,TRBJ2-1,TRBV15,NA,TGTGCCACCAGCAGAGGCGGGGACCGGTCCTACAATGAGCAGTTCTTC,CATSRGGDRSYNEQFF
NA,13,TRBJ1-4,TRBV19,NA,TGTGCCAGTACCATAGGGAAAGTTGGAAAACTGTTTTTT,CASTIGKVGKLFF
TRBD1,14,TRBJ2-5,TRBV5-1,NA,TGCGCCAGCAGCTCGGGACAGGGGTCGGAGACCCAGTACTTC,CASSSGQGSETQYF
NA,16,TRBJ1-5,TRBV30,NA,TGTGCCTGGAGTGTCCTAGGGGGGGCTGACAATCAGCCCCAGCATTTT,CAWSVLGGADNQPQHF
TRBD1,14,TRBJ2-1,TRBV7-8,NA,TGTGCCAGCAGCTTGAGGGACAGGGGAGACGAGCAGTTCTTC,CASSLRDRGDEQFF
NA,14,TRBJ1-1,TRBV5-1,NA,TGCGCCAGCAGCTCCGGGACGCCGGGGATTGAAGCTTTCTTT,CASSSGTPGIEAFF
NA,15,TRBJ2-1,TRBV28,NA,TGTGCCAGCAGTTTCGGCCGGAGCTCCTACAATGAGCAGTTCTTC,CASSFGRSSYNEQFF
NA,14,TRBJ2-1,TRBV5-1,NA,TGCGCCAGCAGCGGGGCGGAGGTCCGGGCTGAGCAGTTCTTC,CASSGAEVRAEQFF
NA,13,TRBJ2-4,TRBV10-1,NA,TGCGCCAGCAGTGAGTACCCTGGGGACATTCAGTACTTC,CASSEYPGDIQYF
NA,14,TRBJ2-5,TRBV5-8,NA,TGTGCCAGCAGCTTGATCGGGAACCAAGAGACCCAGTACTTC,CASSLIGNQETQYF
NA,15,TRBJ1-5,TRBV11-2,NA,TGTGCCAGCAGCGGGCTTCGGGGCCTGGCTCAGCCCCAGCATTTT,CASSGLRGLAQPQHF
NA,14,TRBJ2-7,TRBV6-5,NA,TGTGCCAGCAGTTACTCGACCGGGACCTACGAGCAGTACTTC,CASSYSTGTYEQYF
NA,15,TRBJ2-6,TRBV5-1,few,TGCGCCAGCAGCTTGGCAGGCTCTGGGGCCAACGTCCTGACTTTC,CASSLAGSGANVLTF
NA,14,TRBJ2-2,TRBV25-1,few,TGTGCCAGCAGTGGGATGGGGAACACCGGGGAGCTGTTTTTT,CASSGMGNTGELFF
TRBD1,16,TRBJ1-3,TRBV5-1,NA,TGCGCCAGCAGCACCGGGACAGCCGCGCCTGGAAACACCATATATTTT,CASSTGTAAPGNTIYF
TRBD2,17,TRBJ2-5,TRBV5-1,NA,TGCGCCAGCAGCTTGGAAATAGCGGGAGCCCCCAGGGAGACCCAGTACTTC,CASSLEIAGAPRETQYF
NA,13,TRBJ2-1,TRBV6-6,NA,TGTGCCAGCCGGGCGTTAGGGTACAATGAGCAGTTCTTC,CASRALGYNEQFF
NA,16,TRBJ1-4,TRBV7-9,NA,TGTGCCAGCAGCCAGGGGCGGGGTGCAACTAATGAAAAACTGTTTTTT,CASSQGRGATNEKLFF
TRBD2,14,TRBJ2-1,TRBV27,NA,TGTGCCAGCAGTTGGAGTAGCGGGAGGTTTGAGCAGTTCTTC,CASSWSSGRFEQFF
NA,15,TRBJ2-7,TRBV15,NA,TGTGCCACCAGCGACCGGGACACCCTCTCCTACGAGCAGTACTTC,CATSDRDTLSYEQYF
TRBD2,13,TRBJ2-7,TRBV18,NA,TGTGCCAGCTCACGAGCGGGAGTTGACGAGCAGTACTTC,CASSRAGVDEQYF
TRBD1,15,TRBJ1-1,TRBV19,NA,TGTGCCAGTAGCGCAGAGGGACAGGGGAGGACTGAAGCTTTCTTT,CASSAEGQGRTEAFF
NA,11,TRBJ2-5,TRBV18,once,TGTGCCAGCTCAATCCAAGAGACCCAGTACTTC,CASSIQETQYF
NA,18,TRBJ1-1,TRBV19,NA,TGTGCCAGTAGTATAGATCTCCAGCAAATCTTTATGAACACTGAAGCTTTCTTT,CASSIDLQQIFMNTEAFF
NA,15,TRBJ2-1,TRBV2,NA,TGTGCCAGCAGTGAAACACGGGACGTGAGGGATGAGCAGTTCTTC,CASSETRDVRDEQFF
TRBD1,14,TRBJ2-7,TRBV18,medium-sized,TGTGCCAGCTCACCGGGACAGGGGATCCACGAGCAGTACTTC,CASSPGQGIHEQYF
TRBD2,17,TRBJ2-1,TRBV15,once,TGTGCCACCAGCAGAGATTTCCGCGGGAGCACCTACAATGAGCAGTTCTTC,CATSRDFRGSTYNEQFF